This T cell receptor (beta chain) is from a study of shared clonotypes between healthy human individuals (dated by TCRdb to 2018 to 2021). For context, the study as a whole: A few men and two women, aged 18 to 49 years, made up the cohort. Different laboratories and diverse techniques were used to prepare libraries and sequence TCR repertoires, to increase sequencing depth and limit assay-specific biases. Between about 0.94 and 8.9 billion PBMCs per donor were obtained by leukapheresis. Blood TCR repertoires of roughly 5 healthy adults were deeply sequenced to estimate repertoire size and the extent of clonotype sharing between individuals. Per donor, three plates each were used for CD4 naive and CD4 memory, two for CD8 naive, and one for CD8 memory. The study at large found these results: Only blood was sampled, and tissue TCR repertoires likely differ from those in blood. When four donors were compared, the shared fraction of clonotypes was 5% to 6.5% for naive CD4, 3.5% to 4% for naive CD8, about 2.4% for memory CD4, and 0.4% for memory CD8. Incomplete sequencing was indicated by rarefaction of sorted-subset datasets, despite the large sequencing depth. Clonotypes shared by all four sorted-subset donors showed higher generation probabilities than non-shared clonotypes. Estimated clonotype richness was generally larger for naive than for memory subsets. Pairwise subsampling led to the expectation that sequencing depth would affect the degree of clonotype sharing among donors. The genetic and exposure-history diversity represented was limited by the small number of donors.

As for this clone: No cognate antigen has been identified for it. No qualities accompany the bases; no much larger clone lies one base away.

Using the deep immunoSEQ assay, multiplex PCR amplified TCR CDR3 regions from genomic DNA. Genomic DNA extracted from each cell subset was distributed evenly over all wells of several immunoSEQ 96-well plates, and each plate served as one replicate. For sorted subsets, each replicate PCR was loaded with about 200 ng genomic DNA, equivalent to some 31,000 T cell genomes. Purified libraries were quantified with a Qubit 3.0 fluorometer, sized on a Bioanalyzer 2100, and re-quantified with the KAPA Library Quantification kit. Each immunoSEQ 96-well plate was sequenced on its own single-read 150-cycle Illumina NextSeq 550 flow cell. In the authors' own workflow: Because the immunoSEQ output included only junctional sequences and no quality scores, the filtering could not be the same as the filtering used for full-length reads. Sequences were annotated with PyIR, a Python wrapper for IgBLAST v1.9, and V/J genes and CDR3 were assigned using IMGT germline references. Reads were removed for weak V/J assignments (E-value above 1e-6), missing CDR3, stop codons, out-of-frame junctions, or ambiguous translated residues. A V3J clonotype was defined by an identical inferred V gene, J gene, and CDR3 amino acid sequence. To compute the percentage overlap between repertoires, the number of shared unique clonotypes was divided by the size of the smaller repertoire. Three approaches were used to assess repertoire richness: RTK rarefaction, the Chao1 estimator, and Recon v2.1 estimates of unobserved clonotypes. OLGA was used to compute generation probabilities for all TCRbeta clonotypes that the gDNA method yielded from a handful of donors. TCRdb limited this immuneACCESS table to in-frame rearrangements with V and J called. A share of clones is missing; checked studies link under half to unresolved V genes, and the rest is unexplained. That table gives V, J and clone size, and the DNA gave D and trimming. Across this sample there are 330,000 or so clones, with 70% to 75% seen only once. The ten largest clones capture about 10% of the sample.

Reading from cysteine to phenylalanine, the CDR3 counts 14 amino acids. The sequence is cut down to CDR3 DNA, 42 bases in frame from base 1. The germline V gene (reference sequence) provides CDR1 WNHNN and CDR2 SYGVQD. At the junction V is shortened by 3 bases and J by 3 bases, with 12 bases in between. The donors were healthy, HIV-negative adults who had no recently reported acute infections or vaccinations. All donors were Caucasian adults living in Nashville, Tennessee, USA. Magnetic negative selection was used to enrich CD4+ T cells, after which naive cells were positively selected on CD45RA and the negative fraction became the memory subset. Blood was obtained by leukapheresis, after which PBMCs were separated by Ficoll-Histopaque density gradient centrifugation and cryopreserved in liquid nitrogen vapor phase. Purity and quantity of every magnetically sorted T cell population were checked by analytical flow cytometry. Genomic DNA was isolated from every sorted fraction and measured by UV absorbance on a Nanodrop 2000c.

This TCR derives from a man aged 25-45 years in good health. The specimen sequenced was memory CD4+ T cells sorted from blood. The label giving this sample's cell subset or site can be read as: CD45RA-negative fraction. The chain is made from TRBV10-1 and TRBJ2-7; TRBD2 is a possible D gene, resting on 5 matching bases. The CDR3 protein: CASSDGGSVYEQYF. The nucleotides are TGCGCCAGCAGTGACGGAGGCAGTGTCTACGAGCAGTACTTC.